This T cell receptor (beta chain) comes out of a study of shared clonotypes between healthy human individuals (dated by TCRdb to 2019 to 2021). In terms of the full investigation: Three men and two women, aged 18 to 49 years, made up the cohort. To estimate repertoire size and how much clonotype sharing occurs between individuals, the study deeply sequenced the blood TCR repertoires of several healthy adults. Libraries were prepared and TCR repertoires were sequenced by different laboratories using diverse techniques, in order to increase sequencing depth and limit assay-specific biases. Leukapheresis yielded between about 0.85 and 10 billion PBMCs per donor. The paper's findings and limits, for the study overall: Because the study included only a small number of donors, the genetic and exposure-history diversity represented was limited. Sampling was restricted to blood, and TCR repertoires in tissue are likely to differ from TCR repertoires in blood. Pairwise subsampling led to the expectation that sequencing depth would affect the degree of clonotype sharing among donors.

CDR1 MNHEY and CDR2 SVGAGI are derived from the germline V gene. V loses 4 bases, J loses 7 bases, and the germline ends lie 13 bases apart. Including the terminal cysteine and phenylalanine, the CDR3 comprises 13 residues. The sequence is cut down to CDR3 DNA, 39 bases in frame from base 1. Using the deep immunoSEQ assay, multiplex PCR amplified TCR CDR3 regions from genomic DNA. Extracted genomic DNA from each cell subset was spread evenly across all wells of several immunoSEQ 96-well plates, with each plate serving as a replicate. For unsorted PBMC, around 0.3 ug genomic DNA, equal to 30,000 or so T cell genomes, was loaded into each replicate PCR. Unsorted PBMC genomic DNA was sequenced across ten immunoSEQ deep assay plates. Purified libraries were quantified with a Qubit 3.0 fluorometer, sized on a Bioanalyzer 2100, and re-quantified with the KAPA Library Quantification kit. Each immunoSEQ 96-well plate was sequenced on its own single-read 150-cycle Illumina NextSeq 550 flow cell. Per the authors' processing: The immunoSEQ output contained only junctional sequences without quality scores, so filtering could not match that applied to full-length reads. Sequences were annotated with PyIR, a Python wrapper for IgBLAST v1.9, and V/J genes and CDR3 were assigned using IMGT germline references. Reads were removed for weak V/J assignments (E-value above 1e-6), missing CDR3, stop codons, out-of-frame junctions, or ambiguous translated residues. V3J clonotypes were defined as sequences sharing an identical inferred V gene, J gene, and CDR3 amino acid sequence. To compute the percentage overlap between repertoires, the number of shared unique clonotypes was divided by the size of the smaller repertoire. Repertoire richness was assessed with RTK rarefaction, the Chao1 estimator, and Recon v2.1 estimates of unobserved clonotypes. TCRdb carries this immuneACCESS record with in-frame sequences only. Its versions omit some clonotypes, under half of them owing to an unresolved V gene in the studies checked, with the rest unexplained. Clone size and the V and J calls come from that table; the DNA yielded D and trimming. Recorded for this sample are over 400,000 clones; 78% of them occurred a single time. The ten biggest clones cover 12% of the sample.

The donors were healthy, HIV-negative adults with no recently reported acute infections or vaccinations. All donors were Caucasian adults living in Nashville, Tennessee, USA. For unsorted samples, some 100 million PBMCs were counted, and genomic DNA was extracted using the QIAamp DNA Blood Mini kit. Blood was obtained by leukapheresis, after which PBMCs were separated by Ficoll-Histopaque density gradient centrifugation and cryopreserved in liquid nitrogen vapor phase. Points on this clone: The antigen it binds to is not known. No per-base quality is available; no much larger clone lies one base away.

The receptor chain draws on TRBV6-5 and TRBJ1-2; the best D guess is TRBD1, with 5 bases matching. Specimen: PBMCs. This receptor was taken from a woman in her thirties or forties in good health. Some clones in this sample may be carry-over from other donors' samples. The nucleotides read TGTGCCAGCAGTTTCGGGGAAGGGGTTGGCTACACCTTC. Its product reads: CASSFGEGVGYTF.